Shown below are 23 T cell receptor beta chains from a single sample sequenced in a study of blood T cell repertoires in COVID-19. This table comes from immunoSEQ multiplex PCR, and its TCRdb copy is limited to in-frame clones, with some not included. The sample has hundreds of thousands of clones, roughly 90% seen once. Input material: peripheral blood. All receptors derive from a woman in her 70s with COVID-19, enrolled during active disease.

This clone was seen a single time. The rearrangement links TRBV30 to TRBJ1-3, with 7 positions matching TRBD1. With V trimmed by 0 bases and J by 3 bases, 5 bases remained unmatched. CDR1 is GTSNPN, CDR2 SVGIG, per germline (reference sequence). The CDR3 has 15 amino acids. The chain's CDR3 is CAWSVSGGGGNTIYF. Written as DNA, the CDR3 is TGTGCCTGGAGTGTATCAGGGGGAGGTGGAAACACCATATATTTT.

The chain joins TRBV10-3 to TRBJ1-2, with unresolved D. From germline, CDR1 is ENHRY and CDR2 SYGVKD. Deletions cut 3 bases from V and 8 bases from J, with 13 bases between. The CDR3 is made up of 13 amino acids. The CDR3 sequence is CAISESGGRGYTF. DNA for the CDR3: TGTGCCATCAGTGAAAGTGGAGGGCGAGGCTACACCTTC.

V gene TRBV6-1 combines with J gene TRBJ2-2; possibly TRBD1 for D (5 bases). In germline, CDR1 is MNHNS, CDR2 SASEGT. The V and J ends lost 4 bases and 0 bases respectively, with 18 bases between them. The CDR3 contains 18 residues. The CDR3 protein is CASSVPRLGPPNTGELFF. CDR3 nucleotides: TGTGCCAGCAGTGTCCCCCGTCTGGGGCCCCCGAACACCGGGGAGCTGTTTTTT.

This clone was seen only a few times. The chain uses TRBV7-2 and TRBJ2-7; TRBD2 is a possible D gene (7 bases). The CDR3 loop spans 17 amino acids. Germline V gene data show CDR1 as SGHTA and CDR2 as FQGNSA. Trimming cost V 1 base and J 0 bases, with 16 bases left between them. In DNA form, the CDR3 reads TGTGCCAGCAGCTTAGTCGGCGGGGGCCGTAGCTCCTACGAGCAGTACTTC. This gives the protein CASSLVGGGRSSYEQYF.

The chain recombines TRBV24-1 with TRBJ2-3, with TRBD1 matching 9 bases. Losses at the gene ends were 5 bases for V and 6 bases for J; bases not matched to a gene: 8. Germline V lookup: CDR1 KGHDR, CDR2 SFDVKD. The CDR3 runs to 15 residues. CDR3 in amino acids: CATSGTGAGGDTQYF. The CDR3 region has the DNA TGTGCCACCAGTGGGACAGGGGCCGGGGGGGATACGCAGTATTTT.

The rearrangement joins TRBV3-1 (or the pseudogene TRBV3-2) to TRBJ1-2; D gene ambiguous. CDR1 and CDR2 from the germline V gene are LGHDT and YNNKEL (reference sequence). Trimming shortened V by 1 base and J by 4 bases, and 13 bases separated the two germline ends. The CDR3 runs 15 residues. CDR3 DNA sequence: TGTGCCAGCAGCCAAGTTCTAAGTTTTGGCTATGGCTACACCTTC. This translates into CASSQVLSFGYGYTF.

This chain joins TRBV19 and TRBJ1-1; possible D gene TRBD1, 5 bases. The germline V and J ends were trimmed by 1 base and 4 bases, with 13 bases remaining between them. The CDR3 consists of 15 residues. CDR1 LNHDA and CDR2 SQIVND come from the germline V gene (reference sequence). The chain's CDR3 is CASSIGGSYITEAFF. The CDR3 DNA is TGTGCCAGTAGTATAGGGGGCAGCTACATCACTGAAGCTTTCTTT.

This clone has only one observation. The identical CDR3 is also encoded by other nucleotide sequences in the sample. V is TRBV11-3 and J is TRBJ2-5, with a weak D call TRBD2 (5 bases). Trimming cost V 0 bases and J 4 bases, with 6 bases left between them. The CDR3 is 13 amino acids. Germline CDR1 SGHNT, CDR2 YENEEA. As DNA, the CDR3 is TGTGCCAGCAGCTTAGAAGGAGGAGAGACCCAGTACTTC. It specifies CASSLEGGETQYF.

V gene TRBV6-5 combines with J gene TRBJ1-1; the D is unclear. Trimming stripped 2 bases from V and 0 bases from J, with 7 bases between. The length of the CDR3 is 14 residues. Germline V gene sequence: CDR1 MNHEY, CDR2 SVGAGI. In nucleotides, the CDR3 is TGTGCCAGCAGTTACGCGGTTATGAACACTGAAGCTTTCTTT. Translated, it gives CASSYAVMNTEAFF.

This chain links TRBV6-1 with TRBJ1-2; D uncertain. The CDR3 runs to 15 residues. V shed 0 bases and J shed 2 bases, with 10 bases lying between them. Germline CDR1 MNHNS, CDR2 SASEGT. This CDR3 is CASSEARPWNYGYTF. CDR3 DNA: TGTGCCAGCAGTGAAGCCAGGCCCTGGAACTATGGCTACACCTTC.

V usage is TRBV7-2 and J usage is TRBJ2-1; 10 nucleotides match TRBD2. Looked up from germline, CDR1 is SGHTA and CDR2 is FQGNSA. The J segment lost 3 bases and the V segment lost 6 bases, leaving 8 bases of the junction unmatched. CDR3 length: 16 residues. CDR3 amino acids: CASSLRTSGFYNEQFF. CDR3 bases: TGTGCCAGCAGTCTCCGGACTAGCGGCTTCTACAATGAGCAGTTCTTC.

The V and J genes are TRBV5-1 and TRBJ1-4; D gene unclear. V lost 2 bases to trimming and J lost 12 bases, with 20 bases between them. Germline-derived CDR1 and CDR2 are SGHRS and YFSETQ. This CDR3 has 15 amino acids. The CDR3 is CASSLLGLRLEELFF. In DNA form, the CDR3 reads TGCGCCAGCAGCTTATTAGGACTTAGACTGGAGGAACTGTTTTTT.

This clone was recorded a few times. The chain recombines TRBV25-1 with TRBJ1-6; TRBD1 is a possible D gene (6 bases). Germline assignment: CDR1 MGHDK and CDR2 SYGVNS. The CDR3 runs to 14 residues. The V end was cut by 7 bases, the J end by 3 bases, with 10 bases between. The CDR3 loop is CASTPDSYNSPLHF. DNA of the CDR3: TGTGCCAGCACCCCGGACAGCTATAATTCACCCCTCCACTTT.

The chain has TRBV6-5 and TRBJ2-7; TRBD1 might be the D (6 bases). The ends were cut back, 0 bases at V and 8 bases at J, with 14 bases in the middle. Germline V gene sequence: CDR1 MNHEY, CDR2 SVGAGI. The CDR3 contains 14 residues. This CDR3 is CASSYSVNRVQQYF. CDR3 coding DNA: TGTGCCAGCAGTTACTCGGTTAACAGGGTACAGCAGTACTTC.

The J gene is TRBJ2-5, the V gene TRBV7-2; 8 bases line up with TRBD1. J gave up 5 bases and V 4 bases, and 6 bases lay outside the gene matches. Germline V gene sequence: CDR1 SGHTA, CDR2 FQGNSA. The CDR3 covers 14 residues. The chain's CDR3 is CASSSLDRAETQYF. The DNA for the CDR3 is TGTGCCAGCAGCTCCCTGGACAGGGCGGAGACCCAGTACTTC.

The V call is TRBV19, the J call TRBJ1-5, with 8 bases fitting TRBD1. The germline V gene encodes CDR1 LNHDA and CDR2 SQIVND (reference sequence). V gave up 5 bases and J gave up 9 bases; unmatched junction bases: 6. The CDR3 runs to 13 residues. The CDR3 DNA sequence: TGTGCCAGTAGTGAGAGACAGGGGTCGCCCCAGCATTTT. Translating it yields CASSERQGSPQHF.

The CDR3 DNA follows: TGTGCCAGCAGCCGGGACTTGGGATCCTACGAGCAGTACTTC. Residues: CASSRDLGSYEQYF. The chain links TRBV6-5 to TRBJ2-7; maybe TRBD2 (6 bases). Germline CDR1 is MNHEY and CDR2 is SVGAGI. V lost 6 bases, J lost 1 base, and 13 bases lay in between. CDR3 length: 14 amino acids.

The chain joins TRBV3-1 (or the pseudogene TRBV3-2) to TRBJ1-5; possibly TRBD1 for D (6 bases). Trimming stripped 0 bases from V and 6 bases from J, with 12 bases between. The germline V gene encodes CDR1 LGHDT and CDR2 YNNKEL (reference sequence). This CDR3 is 15 amino acids long. CDR3 DNA sequence: TGTGCCAGCAGCCAAGAACTACAGGGAGCTCAGCCCCAGCATTTT. Protein: CASSQELQGAQPQHF.

This rearrangement joins TRBV6-5 to TRBJ1-5; the D is unclear. The germline V gene encodes CDR1 MNHEY and CDR2 SVGAGI. Trimming removed 7 bases from V and 4 bases from J, with 11 bases in between. This CDR3 is built from 13 residues. Here the CDR3 DNA reads TGTGCCAGCACCCCCCCGGGAAATCAGCCCCAGCATTTT. Amino acid sequence: CASTPPGNQPQHF.

This sequence joins TRBV21-1 and TRBJ1-1. TRBV21-1 corresponds to a pseudogene. This CDR3 is built from 14 residues. CDR3 sequence (DNA): TGTGCCACCCCGTTTCTCAGCGGAGACACTGAAGCTTTCTTT. Its translation is CATPFLSGDTEAFF.

J is TRBJ2-1 and V is TRBV6-1; 11 bases match TRBD1. The CDR3 loop spans 16 amino acids. V lost 4 bases, J lost 9 bases, and 11 bases stayed unmatched. Germline V gene sequence: CDR1 MNHNS, CDR2 SASEGT. The CDR3 sequence is CASSARDRGNVVEQFF. For the CDR3, the DNA is TGTGCCAGCAGTGCCAGGGACAGGGGGAACGTAGTTGAGCAGTTCTTC.

This sequence joins TRBV6-5 and TRBJ2-7; D is unresolved. Germline-derived CDR1 and CDR2 are MNHEY and SVGAGI. The CDR3 is 12 amino acids. V lost 10 bases and J lost 0, with 10 bases in between. CDR3 loop: CATRVLSYEQYF. DNA for the CDR3: TGTGCCACCCGGGTCCTCTCCTACGAGCAGTACTTC.

This clone showed up just once. The chain recombines TRBV4-3 with TRBJ2-1; the D gene is possibly TRBD1 (5 bases). Per germline, CDR1 LGHNA and CDR2 YSLEER. Trimming took 4 bases from V and 9 from J, leaving 19 bases between them. CDR3 length equals 15 residues. In DNA form, the CDR3 reads TGCGCCAGCAGCCTTTCCGGTAGGGGCCCGGGTGAGCAGTTCTTC. Translating it yields CASSLSGRGPGEQFF.